The 20 T cell receptor beta chains listed next were all sequenced from one sample in a study of control samples from healthy donors and cancer patients. The method was immunoSEQ multiplex PCR; TCRdb's version includes in-frame clones alone and lacks a portion of them. This table has around 31,000 clones, roughly 95% appearing once. Sequenced material: blood. The receptors shown here come from a man aged 60 to 69 in good health.

Of note for this clone: One junction end disagrees with the germline gene, perhaps due to a read error. The chain employs TRBV7-2 and TRBJ2-7; weak D call: TRBD2 (6 bases). The CDR3 spans 11 residues. Germline lookup yields CDR1 SGHTA and CDR2 FQGNSA. CDR3 region: CASSLLGTLVF. Here the CDR3 DNA reads TGTGCCAGCAGCTTACTCGGGACTCTTGTCTTC.

The chain uses TRBV5-5 and TRBJ1-1; maybe TRBD1 (6 bases). With 0 bases removed from V and 5 bases from J, the gap between germline ends came to 8 bases. Germline assignment: CDR1 SGHKS and CDR2 YYEKEE (reference sequence). The CDR3 extends over 13 amino acids. CDR3: CASSLEQGTEAFF. The CDR3 nucleotides read TGTGCCAGCAGCTTGGAACAGGGTACTGAAGCTTTCTTT.

The rearrangement links TRBV19 to TRBJ1-5, with TRBD1 matching over 7 bases. This CDR3 is built from 12 residues. J was trimmed by 7 bases and V by 7 bases; bases with no gene match: 4. Germline V gene lookup returns CDR1 LNHDA and CDR2 SQIVND (reference sequence). CDR3 nucleotides: TGTGCCAGTATCAGGGGGAAACAGCCCCAGCATTTT. It codes for CASIRGKQPQHF.

Details on this clone: Different DNA sequences within this sample yield the same CDR3. J is TRBJ2-5 and V is TRBV6-2 or TRBV6-3; no definite D call. The V end was cut by 3 bases, the J end by 5 bases, with 4 bases between. CDR3 length: 11 residues. CDR1 is MNHEY and CDR2 is SVGEGT in the germline V gene. The CDR3 here is CASSYGETQYF. The CDR3, as DNA: TGTGCCAGCAGTTATGGGGAGACCCAGTACTTC.

The rearrangement uses TRBV19 and TRBJ2-5, with D hard to call. The germline V and J ends were trimmed by 4 bases and 5 bases, with 14 bases remaining between them. Germline loops: CDR1 LNHDA, CDR2 SQIVND (reference sequence). This CDR3 contains 14 residues. CDR3 coding DNA: TGTGCCAGTAGTACCCCCCACGACGGGGAGACCCAGTACTTC. This translates into CASSTPHDGETQYF. Combining the CDR3 with reference TRBV19 and TRBJ2-5 gives the whole variable domain DGGITQSPKYLFRKEGQNVTLSCEQNLNHDAMYWYRQDPGQGLRLIYYSQIVNDFQKGDIAEGYSVSREKKESFPLTVTSAQKNPTAFYLCASSTPHDGETQYFGPGTRLLVL.

The count of this clone is one. This rearrangement joins TRBV3-1 (or the pseudogene TRBV3-2) to TRBJ2-1; no reliable D call. Germline CDR1 is LGHDT and CDR2 is YNNKEL (reference sequence). V was clipped by 0 bases and J by 6 bases, with 15 bases between them. The CDR3 covers 16 residues. CDR3 coding DNA: TGTGCCAGCAGCCAAGATAAACTACGGCCTAGCAATGAGCAGTTCTTC. Its protein is CASSQDKLRPSNEQFF.

The gene calls are TRBV29-1 and TRBJ2-4; maybe TRBD1 (5 bases). V lost 1 base to trimming and J lost 7 bases, with 17 bases between them. CDR3 length: 15 amino acids. Germline lookup yields CDR1 SQVTM and CDR2 ANQGSEA. The CDR3: CSVEGTPGNGNIQYF. The DNA for the CDR3 is TGCAGCGTTGAAGGAACTCCAGGGAACGGGAACATTCAGTACTTC.

CDR3 sequence reads: CASSPGLPTDTQYF. The CDR3 DNA reads as TGTGCCAGCAGCCCCGGACTACCCACAGATACGCAGTATTTT. The chain couples TRBV7-8 to TRBJ2-3; TRBD2 is a possible D gene (6 bases). The CDR3 length is 14 residues. Trimming took 5 bases from V and 2 from J, leaving 11 bases between them. Germline V gene lookup returns CDR1 SGHVS and CDR2 FQNEAQ.

The V and J genes are TRBV9 and TRBJ2-1; 12 positions match TRBD2. V lost 0 bases, J lost 6 bases, and 4 bases stayed unmatched. The germline V gene encodes CDR1 SGDLS and CDR2 YYNGEE. This CDR3 spans 16 amino acids. CDR3 amino acids: CASSVVLAGGFNEQFF. CDR3 bases: TGTGCCAGCAGCGTAGTCCTAGCGGGGGGGTTCAATGAGCAGTTCTTC. Variable domain in full (rest from reference TRBV9 and TRBJ2-1): DSGVTQTPKHLITATGQRVTLRCSPRSGDLSVYWYQQSLDQGLQFLIQYYNGEERAKGNILERFSAQQFPDLHSELNLSSLELGDSALYFCASSVVLAGGFNEQFFGPGTRLTVL.

V usage is TRBV6-1 and J usage is TRBJ1-2, with D possibly matching TRBD1 (6 bases). V was cut by 3 bases and J by 0 bases, with 11 bases left in between. The germline CDR1 and CDR2 sequences are MNHNS and SASEGT. CDR3 length equals 15 residues. This chain's CDR3 is CASSEGGASNYGYTF. CDR3 DNA sequence: TGTGCCAGCAGTGAGGGGGGCGCTTCTAACTATGGCTACACCTTC.

The chain combines TRBV11-2 with TRBJ2-5; 8 positions agree with TRBD2. V dropped 5 bases and J dropped 1; count of bases not matched to a gene: 3. CDR1 is SGHAT and CDR2 is FQNNGV in the germline V gene. The CDR3 runs 14 residues. The CDR3 DNA sequence: TGTGCCAGCAGCAAAAGCGGGGGCCAAGAGACCCAGTACTTC. It is translated as CASSKSGGQETQYF.

V gene TRBV6-5 combines with J gene TRBJ1-6; D uncertain. V was pared by 8 bases and J by 9 bases, with 11 bases between. The CDR3 has 12 residues. Germline V gene data show CDR1 as MNHEY and CDR2 as SVGAGI. As DNA, the CDR3 is TGTGCCAGCTGCGAGGGTCGTTCACCCCTCCACTTT. Translated: CASCEGRSPLHF.

The gene calls are TRBV30 and TRBJ1-4; 8 bases line up with TRBD1. The CDR3 is 17 residues long. The J segment lost 5 bases and the V segment lost 0 bases, leaving 11 bases of the junction unmatched. Germline loops: CDR1 GTSNPN, CDR2 SVGIG (reference sequence). The CDR3 DNA sequence: TGTGCCTGGAGTGTACAGAGGACAGGGAATTTCAATGAAAAACTGTTTTTT. Encoded protein: CAWSVQRTGNFNEKLFF.

This clone has just one count. The CDR3 nucleotides are TGTGCCACCAGCAGACCCGAACCGATCTATGGCTACACCTTC. Amino acids: CATSRPEPIYGYTF. The chain carries TRBV15 and TRBJ1-2; D gene unclear. Trimming stripped 2 bases from V and 4 bases from J, with 11 bases between. Germline V gene data show CDR1 as LNHNV and CDR2 as YYDKDF (reference sequence). This CDR3 region has 14 residues.

The chain has TRBV7-6 and TRBJ1-3, with no clear D. The CDR3 has 12 amino acids. The germline V and J ends were trimmed by 5 bases and 8 bases, with 10 bases remaining between them. Germline V gene lookup returns CDR1 SGHVS and CDR2 FNYEAQ. The CDR3, as DNA: TGTGCCAGCAGCCCCATCCATGACACCATATATTTT. Translated, it gives CASSPIHDTIYF.

The chain uses TRBV7-2 and TRBJ2-4; 10 bases match TRBD2. The germline gives CDR1 SGHTA, CDR2 FQGNSA. This CDR3 has 19 residues. V shed 2 bases and J 1 base; nucleotides not matched to a gene: 11. In DNA, the CDR3 is TGTGCCAGCAGCTTAATGGCGAGCGGGGGGGCCGGTGCCAAAAACATTCAGTACTTC. Translation: CASSLMASGGAGAKNIQYF.

V is TRBV4-3 and J is TRBJ1-5, with D possibly being TRBD1 (6 bases). With 2 bases removed from V and 1 base from J, the gap between germline ends came to 9 bases. This CDR3 is built from 15 residues. Germline values: CDR1 LGHNA, CDR2 YSLEER. CDR3 protein: CASSQSTGSNQPQHF. Written as DNA, the CDR3 is TGCGCCAGCAGCCAATCCACAGGGAGCAATCAGCCCCAGCATTTT.

This sequence joins TRBV9 and TRBJ1-2; TRBD1 might be the D (5 bases). The V gene's germline CDR1 is SGDLS and CDR2 YYNGEE. The CDR3 spans 15 residues. V gave up 4 bases and J gave up 1 base, with 14 bases separating them. The CDR3 reads CASSPGDGFNYGYTF. CDR3 nucleotide sequence: TGTGCCAGCAGCCCTGGGGACGGATTTAACTATGGCTACACCTTC.

This sequence joins TRBV30 and TRBJ2-1; 7 bases align to TRBD2. The length of the CDR3 is 12 residues. Looked up from germline, CDR1 is GTSNPN and CDR2 is SVGIG (reference sequence). The V segment lost 7 bases and the J segment 8 bases; nucleotides outside the gene matches: 8. The CDR3 loop is CALQAGVDEQFF. The CDR3 DNA reads as TGTGCCTTACAGGCGGGGGTCGATGAGCAGTTCTTC.

V is TRBV1 and J is TRBJ2-3; TRBD1 was called by the table and not checked on the DNA. TRBV1 corresponds to a pseudogene. This CDR3 spans 18 amino acids. The CDR3 DNA reads TGCACCAGCAGCCAAGGAGGGGGACCGATGGGCACCACAGATACGCAGTATTTT. Translating it yields CTSSQGGGPMGTTDTQYF.